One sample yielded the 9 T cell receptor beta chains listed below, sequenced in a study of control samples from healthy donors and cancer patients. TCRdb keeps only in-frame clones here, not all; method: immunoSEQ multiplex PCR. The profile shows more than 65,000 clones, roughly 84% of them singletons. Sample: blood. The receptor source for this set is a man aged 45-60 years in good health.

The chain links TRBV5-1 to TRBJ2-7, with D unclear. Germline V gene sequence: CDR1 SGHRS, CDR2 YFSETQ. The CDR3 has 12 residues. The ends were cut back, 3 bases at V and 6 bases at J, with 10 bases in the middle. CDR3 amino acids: CASSYTSSEQYF. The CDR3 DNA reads TGCGCCAGCAGCTACACGTCTTCCGAGCAGTACTTC.

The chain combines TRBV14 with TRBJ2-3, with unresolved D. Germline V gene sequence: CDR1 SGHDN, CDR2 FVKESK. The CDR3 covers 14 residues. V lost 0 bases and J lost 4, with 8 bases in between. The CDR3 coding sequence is TGTGCCAGCAGCCAAGATCGGTCGGCAGATACGCAGTATTTT. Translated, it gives CASSQDRSADTQYF.

This CDR3 is CASSSGYGYTF. CDR3 DNA: TGTGCCAGCAGTTCAGGCTATGGCTACACCTTC. The chain couples TRBV3-1 (or the pseudogene TRBV3-2) to TRBJ1-2; no definite D call. The germline V gene encodes CDR1 LGHDT and CDR2 YNNKEL (reference sequence). With 6 bases removed from V and 4 bases from J, the gap between germline ends came to 6 bases. This CDR3 is 11 amino acids long.

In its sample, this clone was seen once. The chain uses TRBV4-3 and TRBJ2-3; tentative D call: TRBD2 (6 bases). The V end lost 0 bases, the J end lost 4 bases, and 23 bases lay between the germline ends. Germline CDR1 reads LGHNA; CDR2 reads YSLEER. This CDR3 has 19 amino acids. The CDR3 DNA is TGCGCCAGCAGCCAAGATCATCAGGAGAGACTAGAAAAGCCAGATACGCAGTATTTT. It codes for CASSQDHQERLEKPDTQYF.

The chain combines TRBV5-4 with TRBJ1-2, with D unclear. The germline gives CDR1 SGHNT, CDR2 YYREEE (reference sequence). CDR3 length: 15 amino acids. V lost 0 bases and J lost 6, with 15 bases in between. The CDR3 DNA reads TGTGCCAGCAGCTTGGCCTCGGGGAGGACTGATGGCTACACCTTC. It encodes CASSLASGRTDGYTF.

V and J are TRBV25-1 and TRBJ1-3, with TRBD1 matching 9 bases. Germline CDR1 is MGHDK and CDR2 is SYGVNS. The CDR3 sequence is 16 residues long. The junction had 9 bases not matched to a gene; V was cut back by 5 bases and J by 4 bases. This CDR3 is CASSSTGGLSGNTIYF. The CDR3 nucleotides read TGTGCCAGCAGTTCGACAGGGGGTTTATCCGGAAACACCATATATTTT.

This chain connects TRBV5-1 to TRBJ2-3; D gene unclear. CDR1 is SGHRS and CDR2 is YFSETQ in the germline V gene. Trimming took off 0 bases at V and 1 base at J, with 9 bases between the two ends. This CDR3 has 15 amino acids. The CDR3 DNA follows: TGCGCCAGCAGCTTGGTTGGAGCTCGCACAGATACGCAGTATTTT. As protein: CASSLVGARTDTQYF.

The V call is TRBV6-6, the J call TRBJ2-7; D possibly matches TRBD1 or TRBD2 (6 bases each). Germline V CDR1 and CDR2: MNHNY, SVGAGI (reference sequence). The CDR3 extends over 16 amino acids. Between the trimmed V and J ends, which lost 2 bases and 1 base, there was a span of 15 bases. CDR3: CASSYGGTGTSYEQYF. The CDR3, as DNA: TGTGCCAGCAGTTACGGGGGAACAGGGACTTCCTACGAGCAGTACTTC.

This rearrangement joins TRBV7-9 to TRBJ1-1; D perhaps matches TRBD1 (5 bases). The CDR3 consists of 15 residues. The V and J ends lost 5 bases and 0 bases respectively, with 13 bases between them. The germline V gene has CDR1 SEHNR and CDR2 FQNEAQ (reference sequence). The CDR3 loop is CASSPLPGLNTEAFF. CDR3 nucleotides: TGTGCCAGCAGCCCGCTGCCGGGGCTGAACACTGAAGCTTTCTTT.